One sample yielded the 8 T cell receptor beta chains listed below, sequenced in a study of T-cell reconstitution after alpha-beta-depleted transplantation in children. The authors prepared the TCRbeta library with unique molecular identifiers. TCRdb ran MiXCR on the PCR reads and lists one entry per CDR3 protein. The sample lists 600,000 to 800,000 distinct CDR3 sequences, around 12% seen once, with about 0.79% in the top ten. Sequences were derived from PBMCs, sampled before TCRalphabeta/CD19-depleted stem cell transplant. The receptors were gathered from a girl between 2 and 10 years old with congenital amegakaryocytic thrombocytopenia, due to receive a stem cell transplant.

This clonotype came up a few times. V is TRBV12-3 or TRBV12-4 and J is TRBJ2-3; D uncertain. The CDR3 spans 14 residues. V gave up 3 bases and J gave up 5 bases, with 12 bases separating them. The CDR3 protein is CASSFSGSQDTQYF. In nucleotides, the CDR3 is TGTGCCAGCAGTTTTTCCGGAAGTCAAGATACGCAGTATTTT.

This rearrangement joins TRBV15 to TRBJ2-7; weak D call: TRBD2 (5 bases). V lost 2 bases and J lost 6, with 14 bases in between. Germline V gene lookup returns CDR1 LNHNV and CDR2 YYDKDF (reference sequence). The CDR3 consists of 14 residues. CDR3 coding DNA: TGTGCCACCAGCAGACAGCGGTGGGTAAGCGAGCAGTACTTC. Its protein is CATSRQRWVSEQYF.

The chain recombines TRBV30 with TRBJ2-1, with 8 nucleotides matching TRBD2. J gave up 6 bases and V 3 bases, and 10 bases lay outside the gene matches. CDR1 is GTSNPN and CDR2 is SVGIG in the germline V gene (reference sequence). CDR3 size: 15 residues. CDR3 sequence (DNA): TGTGCCTGGAGAAGTATAGCGGGATCCCTCAATGAGCAGTTCTTC. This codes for CAWRSIAGSLNEQFF.

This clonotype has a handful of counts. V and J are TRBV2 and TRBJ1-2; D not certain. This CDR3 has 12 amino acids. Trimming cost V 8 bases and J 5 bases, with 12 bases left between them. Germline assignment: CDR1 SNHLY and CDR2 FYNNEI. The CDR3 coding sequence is TGTGCCAGCTCCGCCGGGCCTTATGGCTACACCTTC. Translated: CASSAGPYGYTF.

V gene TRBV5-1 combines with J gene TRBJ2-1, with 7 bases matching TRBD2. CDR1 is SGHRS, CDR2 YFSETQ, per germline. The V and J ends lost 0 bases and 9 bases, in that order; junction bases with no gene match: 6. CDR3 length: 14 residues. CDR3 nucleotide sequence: TGCGCCAGCAGCTTGGCAGCGGGAATCAGTGAGCAGTTCTTC. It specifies CASSLAAGISEQFF.

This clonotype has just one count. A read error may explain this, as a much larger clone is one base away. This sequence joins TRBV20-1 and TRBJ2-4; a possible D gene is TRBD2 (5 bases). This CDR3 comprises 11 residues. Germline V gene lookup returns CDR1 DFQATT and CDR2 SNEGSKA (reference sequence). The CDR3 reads CSTSAVDIQYF. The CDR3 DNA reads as TGCAGTACTAGTGCGGTAGACATTCAGTACTTC.

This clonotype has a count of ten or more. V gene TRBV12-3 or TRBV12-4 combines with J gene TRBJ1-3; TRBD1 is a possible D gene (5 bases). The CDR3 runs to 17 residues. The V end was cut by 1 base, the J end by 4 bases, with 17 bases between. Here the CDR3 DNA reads TGTGCCAGCAGTTTAGGGAGGTCAGGGAAGTCCGGAAACACCATATATTTT. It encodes CASSLGRSGKSGNTIYF.

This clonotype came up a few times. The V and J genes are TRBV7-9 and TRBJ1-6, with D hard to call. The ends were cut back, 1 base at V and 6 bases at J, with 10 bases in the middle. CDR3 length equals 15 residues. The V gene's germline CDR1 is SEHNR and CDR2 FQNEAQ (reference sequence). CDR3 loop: CASSLDRSLNSPLHF. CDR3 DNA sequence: TGTGCCAGCAGCTTAGATCGGTCCCTTAATTCACCCCTCCACTTT.